A single T cell receptor beta chain is shown here with its context. No antigen is known for it. No per-base quality is available; no much larger clone lies one base away. The CDR3 regions of human TCRbeta chains were analyzed by immunosequencing. The study's own analysis went as follows. Repertoire TCRs were matched against a reference library of SARS-CoV-2-specific TCRs generated with the MIRA antigen-specificity platform. Breadth was defined as the fraction of unique TCRs that were SARS-CoV-2-associated. Depth was defined as the fraction of total T cells that were SARS-CoV-2-associated. Each spike-specific TCR was assigned to its reactive spike region and to a CD4 or CD8 class using the MIRA data. Log10-transformed breadth and depth values were compared by one-way ANOVA with Sidak's multiple comparisons tests. The clones in this table, taken by TCRdb from immuneACCESS, are in-frame only. Not every clone is retained; where verified, under half of the shortfall comes from an unresolved V gene, and the cause of the rest is unknown. The DNA was the basis for D and trimming; V, J and clone size are from that table. The sample table records 85,000 or so clones; 90% of these occur just once. The top ten hold less than 7.5% of the sample.

This entry belongs to a study of T cell responses to AZD1222 COVID-19 vaccine (dated by TCRdb to about 2021). For the wider study: Because spike-specific TCR depth and breadth did not differ between the two schedules, AZD1222 recipients who got a second dose at roughly 4 weeks were pooled with those who got a second dose at roughly 12 weeks. TCR sequencing covered over 230 trial participants: around 210 given two doses of AZD1222 and about 26 given two doses of MenACWY control vaccine. Trial participants were enrolled by age into subgroups of 18-55, 56-69 and 70-plus years, and 148, 28 and 57 TCR-sequenced participants, respectively, were included in these subgroups. On the study overall, not on this receptor specifically: Vaccine-associated CD4 TCRs spanned the whole spike protein, with dominant responses in regions 160-218 and 743-854. The 56-69-year group was small, and its depth increase did not reach significance, likely because of low power. Conclusions about previously exposed vaccinees were limited because only six AZD1222 recipients were SARS-CoV-2 seropositive at baseline. Because no day 14 peak-response samples were available, repertoires were characterized only after the peak T cell response. Most participants were white British and females outnumbered males, and the authors suggested that clonal diversity may have been underestimated. Epitopes outside the regions mutated in the B.1.351 and B.1.1.7 variants were reportedly recognized by nearly half of the unique spike-specific TCRs. A significant rise in spike-specific TCR breadth and depth was observed after two AZD1222 doses relative to day 0 and relative to MenACWY recipients.

Interpreted using the paper, the time point label stands for: baseline before first vaccination. The vaccinee samples were drawn from two UK trials, COV001 and COV002, one of which was a single-blind randomized controlled phase 2/3 trial testing AZD1222 (ChAdOx1 nCoV-19) in healthy adults. For TCRbeta chain sequencing, PBMC samples were collected from trial participants at day 0 and at day 28 after the second dose. The CDR3 contains 11 residues, cysteine and phenylalanine counted. CDR3 DNA is the only sequence kept; it has 33 bases, read in frame from the first base. For CDR1 and CDR2, the germline V gene lists MGHRA and YSYEKL. V lost 4 bases and J lost 4 bases; the stretch between them is 2 bases long.

The material was peripheral blood, obtained on day 0 of AZD1222 vaccination. The sequence is built from TRBV4-1 and TRBJ1-3, with the identity of the D gene unclear. The receptor was isolated from an adult in good health. The nucleotide sequence reads as follows: TGCGCCAGCAGCCCCGGAAACACCATATATTTT. Protein translation: CASSPGNTIYF.